This T cell receptor beta chain was obtained from a study of cytomegalovirus exposure and HLA in healthy donors (dated 2017 in TCRdb). Regarding the complete study: The 666 repertoires of the first cohort and the 120 or so validation repertoires were produced on the same platform, according to a later analysis. The study was designed to test whether signatures of past pathogen exposure could be identified by cataloging public T cell receptors. To predict cytomegalovirus infection status, the study combined high-throughput TCR immunosequencing, statistical association of individual TCRs with disease status, and machine learning. Besides the first cohort of hundreds of subjects, a separate validation cohort made up of 120 different subjects was used. What the work shows at the level of the full study, not this receptor alone: The study listed approximately 150 TCR beta chains as associated with cytomegalovirus. Across donors, most TCR sequences were observed very rarely, whereas some public TCRs were present in many individuals. A few of the identified cytomegalovirus-associated TCR beta chains were confirmed in vitro to be specific for cytomegalovirus antigens. The classifier was reported to diagnose cytomegalovirus status with high specificity and sensitivity in both the original and validation cohorts. The authors suggested that the approach could potentially be generalized to other disease states and immunological phenotypes. The validation cohort had no HLA typing available for a later analysis, so co-occurrence within that cohort was assessed over all 130 or so repertoires. In a later analysis, TCRs clustered in the first cohort were found to also tend to co-occur in the 130 or so validation repertoires, with 94% of cluster scores above 0.

Library preparation used the immunoSEQ multiplex PCR assay. The paper's processing steps were these. A statistical classification framework was built to diagnose cytomegalovirus status from the catalog of TCR beta chain sequences. TCRdb stores this immuneACCESS table with in-frame sequences only. Part of the clones is absent; in the studies checked, under half of the shortfall reflects unresolved V genes, and no reason is known for the rest. Clonal size and the V and J genes are those of that table, whereas D and trimming came from the DNA. The sample table contains hundreds of thousands of clones; only one count was recorded for approximately 80% of them. Together, the top ten hold roughly an eighth of the sample. A remark on this clone: Its antigen target is currently unknown. Base quality data are lacking; no much larger clone is found one base away.

The donors belonged to the validation cohort of about 110 subjects, which was separate from the roughly 700-subject first cohort. The CDR1 and CDR2 encoded by the germline V gene (reference sequence) are WNHNN and SYGVQD. The junction carries 6 bases between V and J, which are trimmed by 4 bases and 0 bases respectively. From its cysteine to its phenylalanine, the CDR3 spans 13 amino acids. Solely the CDR3 DNA is kept, with 39 bases framed from the first base. The V gene is TRBV10-1 and the J gene is TRBJ1-1; tentative D gene TRBD1, with 5 bases matching. The sequenced sample consisted of PBMCs. This sequence was found in a woman aged 25 to 39 in good health and CMV-seropositive. The CDR3 region reads CASSAGMNTEAFF. At the DNA level, the sequence is TGCGCCAGCAGTGCAGGGATGAACACTGAAGCTTTCTTT.